Each of the 27 T cell receptor beta chains below was sequenced from the same sample in a study of cytomegalovirus exposure and HLA in healthy donors. In the PCR, 60 Vbeta and 13 Jbeta primers were used. Assay: immunoSEQ multiplex PCR; the TCRdb copy retains only in-frame clones and omits some. In all, the sample yields some 120,000 clones. Sequencing input: PBMCs. These receptors originate from a man aged 35-49 years in good health and CMV-seronegative.

Details on this clone: Different DNA sequences within this sample yield the same CDR3. This chain connects TRBV6-6 to TRBJ1-2, with D hard to call. The CDR3 covers 13 residues. Germline loops: CDR1 MNHNY, CDR2 SVGAGI (reference sequence). The V end lost 6 bases, the J end lost 8 bases, and 16 bases lay between the germline ends. CDR3 protein: CASRPPSRGGYTF. The CDR3 DNA reads as TGTGCCAGCAGACCACCCTCCCGAGGCGGCTACACCTTC.

This chain joins TRBV21-1 and TRBJ2-3; TRBD1 is the table's D call and was not checked against the DNA. TRBV21-1 is described as a pseudogene. The CDR3 runs to 19 residues. CDR3 nucleotides: TGTGCCAGCAGCAAACGTCGACAGGGCAAATCTCCTAGCACAGATACGCAGTATTTT. Its translation: CASSKRRQGKSPSTDTQYF.

A note on this clone: The sample carries other DNA sequences with the same CDR3. This chain connects TRBV25-1 to TRBJ1-4; 10 bases line up with TRBD1. CDR3 length: 12 amino acids. Trimming at V came to 7 bases and at J to 10 bases, leaving 3 bases not matched to a gene. Germline V gene sequence: CDR1 MGHDK, CDR2 SYGVNS. CDR3 bases: TGTGCCAGCAACGGACAGGGGGGAAAACTGTTTTTT. It translates to CASNGQGGKLFF.

The CDR3 DNA sequence: TGTGCCAGCAGCTTTCCAGGGTCTGAAGCTTTCTTT. Protein product: CASSFPGSEAFF. V and J are TRBV5-4 and TRBJ1-1, with a tentative D call TRBD1 (5 bases). V gave up 2 bases and J gave up 6 bases, with 8 bases separating them. The CDR3 has 12 residues. Looked up from germline, CDR1 is SGHNT and CDR2 is YYREEE (reference sequence).

V is TRBV2 and J is TRBJ2-7; the D gene is possibly TRBD2 (5 bases). The germline CDR1 and CDR2 sequences are SNHLY and FYNNEI. V lost 4 bases and J 6 bases, leaving 16 bases between the germline ends. The CDR3 is 14 residues long. CDR3 sequence reads: CASSGLAGSGEQYF. CDR3 DNA: TGTGCCAGCAGTGGCCTAGCTGGTAGTGGCGAGCAGTACTTC.

V usage is TRBV5-1 and J usage is TRBJ1-2, with D perhaps TRBD1 (5 bases). Germline V gene sequence: CDR1 SGHRS, CDR2 YFSETQ. CDR3 length equals 14 residues. Between the trimmed V and J ends, which lost 2 bases and 0 bases, there was a span of 8 bases. This CDR3 reads CASSFEGANYGYTF. DNA of the CDR3: TGCGCCAGCAGCTTCGAAGGGGCTAACTATGGCTACACCTTC.

The genes are TRBV11-2 and TRBJ2-1; 11 nucleotides align to TRBD2. Looked up from germline, CDR1 is SGHAT and CDR2 is FQNNGV. Unmatched junction bases numbered 11, after V lost 1 base and J lost 3 bases. The CDR3 length is 19 residues. CDR3 nucleotides: TGTGCCAGCAGCTTAGCCCCCCCTAGCGGGAGGCCGGGCTACAATGAGCAGTTCTTC. Translating it yields CASSLAPPSGRPGYNEQFF.

The chain couples TRBV7-3 to TRBJ2-4, with unresolved D. V was cut by 5 bases and J by 4 bases, with 9 bases left in between. Germline assignment: CDR1 SGHTA and CDR2 FQGTGA. CDR3 length: 13 amino acids. CDR3: CASSEVGKNIQYF. CDR3 in DNA: TGTGCCAGCAGCGAGGTCGGAAAAAACATTCAGTACTTC.

The chain links TRBV5-1 to TRBJ2-7, with 10 bases lining up with TRBD2. J was trimmed by 3 bases and V by 0 bases; bases with no gene match: 3. Germline assignment: CDR1 SGHRS and CDR2 YFSETQ. The CDR3 runs to 15 residues. The chain's CDR3 is CASSLVAGGSYEQYF. As DNA, the CDR3 is TGCGCCAGCAGCTTGGTAGCGGGAGGTAGCTACGAGCAGTACTTC.

V usage is TRBV6-5 and J usage is TRBJ1-2; 9 bases align to TRBD1. CDR1 and CDR2 from the germline V gene are MNHEY and SVGAGI. This CDR3 is built from 14 residues. The V segment lost 6 bases and the J segment 0 bases; nucleotides outside the gene matches: 2. The CDR3 reads CASRGQGPNYGYTF. CDR3 DNA: TGTGCCAGCAGGGGACAGGGCCCTAACTATGGCTACACCTTC.

The chain couples TRBV4-3 to TRBJ2-1; the match to TRBD1 covers 8 bases. The junction had 5 bases not matched to a gene; V was cut back by 1 base and J by 6 bases. The CDR3 is 15 residues long. Looked up from germline, CDR1 is LGHNA and CDR2 is YSLEER. The CDR3 sequence is CASSQVGRGLNEQFF. The CDR3 DNA sequence: TGCGCCAGCAGCCAAGTCGGCAGGGGGCTCAATGAGCAGTTCTTC.

This chain connects TRBV2 to TRBJ1-6, with 9 positions matching TRBD1. Germline V lookup: CDR1 SNHLY, CDR2 FYNNEI. J gave up 3 bases and V 6 bases, and 6 bases lay outside the gene matches. The CDR3 is 16 residues long. The CDR3 region is CASRAGQGVYNSPLHF. CDR3 coding DNA: TGTGCCAGCAGAGCGGGACAGGGTGTCTATAATTCACCCCTCCACTTT.

The V and J genes are TRBV30 and TRBJ2-7; D remains ambiguous. The germline gives CDR1 GTSNPN, CDR2 SVGIG (reference sequence). CDR3 length: 14 residues. Trimming pared 4 bases from V and 0 bases from J, leaving 13 bases between. The CDR3 loop is CAWNSFRSSYEQYF. Here the CDR3 DNA reads TGTGCCTGGAACTCGTTTAGATCCTCCTACGAGCAGTACTTC.

J is TRBJ2-7 and V is TRBV27; the match to TRBD1 covers 7 bases. Germline values: CDR1 MNHEY, CDR2 SMNVEV (reference sequence). The J segment lost 7 bases and the V segment lost 6 bases, leaving 15 bases of the junction unmatched. The CDR3 has 15 residues. CDR3 loop: CASSIYEGAPGEQYF. CDR3 bases: TGTGCCAGCAGCATATACGAGGGGGCGCCGGGTGAGCAGTACTTC.

CDR3 protein: CASSLGFSARGETQYF. The DNA for the CDR3 is TGCGCCAGCAGCTTGGGATTTAGCGCCCGGGGAGAGACCCAGTACTTC. The chain links TRBV5-1 to TRBJ2-5; a possible D gene is TRBD2 (5 bases). Germline lookup yields CDR1 SGHRS and CDR2 YFSETQ. Trimming cost V 0 bases and J 4 bases, with 16 bases left between them. The CDR3 has 16 amino acids.

V usage is TRBV28 and J usage is TRBJ1-3; D is unclear. Germline V gives CDR1 MDHEN, CDR2 SYDVKM. This CDR3 is 15 amino acids long. The V end lost 5 bases, the J end lost 6 bases, and 17 bases lay between the germline ends. The DNA of the CDR3 is TGTGCCAGCAGTCTAATTGGAGGTCTTGCAAACACCATATATTTT. Protein product: CASSLIGGLANTIYF.

This chain's CDR3 is CASSQEARGNQPQHF. The CDR3 DNA is TGCGCCAGCAGCCAAGAAGCAAGGGGAAATCAGCCCCAGCATTTT. The chain employs TRBV4-1 and TRBJ1-5; TRBD1 might be the D (5 bases). Germline V gives CDR1 MGHRA, CDR2 YSYEKL. Trimming cost V 0 bases and J 4 bases, with 10 bases left between them. The CDR3 is 15 amino acids.

The gene calls are TRBV5-8 and TRBJ1-1; D gene uncertain. CDR3 length: 16 amino acids. V shed 0 bases and J shed 3 bases, with 15 bases lying between them. CDR1 SGHTS and CDR2 YDEGEE come from the germline V gene. The CDR3 DNA reads as TGTGCCAGCAGCTTGGGGCTGGGGAGGGTGGACACTGAAGCTTTCTTT. Residues: CASSLGLGRVDTEAFF.

The rearrangement uses TRBV9 and TRBJ2-6; TRBD2 aligns across 14 bases. CDR1 is SGDLS, CDR2 YYNGEE, per germline. The CDR3 is made up of 18 amino acids. V lost 2 bases, J lost 1 base, and 2 bases stayed unmatched. The CDR3 sequence is CASSVWTSGRSGANVLTF. CDR3 nucleotides: TGTGCCAGCAGCGTTTGGACTAGCGGGAGGTCTGGGGCCAACGTCCTGACTTTC. The variable domain in full, with the rest retrieved from reference TRBV9 and TRBJ2-6, is DSGVTQTPKHLITATGQRVTLRCSPRSGDLSVYWYQQSLDQGLQFLIQYYNGEERAKGNILERFSAQQFPDLHSELNLSSLELGDSALYFCASSVWTSGRSGANVLTFGAGSRLTVL.

The chain is built from TRBV2 and TRBJ1-5; D uncertain. There are 12 residues in the CDR3. CDR1 and CDR2 from the germline V gene are SNHLY and FYNNEI. The V end lost 7 bases, the J end lost 4 bases, and 8 bases lay between the germline ends. CDR3 nucleotide sequence: TGTGCCAGCACACAGCTGAATCAGCCCCAGCATTTT. It encodes CASTQLNQPQHF.

The rearrangement links TRBV5-4 to TRBJ1-2; tentative D call: TRBD1 (6 bases). V lost 4 bases and J 2 bases, leaving 9 bases between the germline ends. The CDR3 has 13 amino acids. CDR1 and CDR2 (germline): SGHNT, YYREEE (reference sequence). CDR3 coding DNA: TGTGCCAGCAGCCCCGACAGGAACTATGGCTACACCTTC. It codes for CASSPDRNYGYTF.

The chain recombines TRBV5-6 with TRBJ2-1; 8 positions agree with TRBD1. V gave up 7 bases and J gave up 4 bases; unmatched junction bases: 13. From germline, CDR1 is SGHDT and CDR2 YYEEEE. The CDR3 length is 16 residues. In DNA, the CDR3 is TGTGCCAGCGACGCCTGGGGACAGGCCGGGTACAATGAGCAGTTCTTC. The encoded protein is CASDAWGQAGYNEQFF.

This chain links TRBV7-3 with TRBJ2-3, with TRBD2 as a possible D gene (5 bases). The V gene lost 5 bases and the J gene lost 4 bases, with 10 bases spanning the gap. CDR1 and CDR2 from the germline V gene are SGHTA and FQGTGA. This CDR3 comprises 13 residues. CDR3 bases: TGTGCCAGCAGCACGGACTTTTCAGATACGCAGTATTTT. Its protein product is CASSTDFSDTQYF.

In nucleotides, the CDR3 is TGTGCCAGCAGCCAGACAGGCCGAGCGGGAGGGGTTGGGTACGAGCAGTACTTC. It codes for CASSQTGRAGGVGYEQYF. This chain uses TRBV28 with TRBJ2-7; 10 positions agree with TRBD2. CDR1 and CDR2 from the germline V gene are MDHEN and SYDVKM. The CDR3 contains 18 residues. V was clipped by 6 bases and J by 4 bases; unmatched bases: 18.

This chain links TRBV11-3 with TRBJ2-1, with TRBD2 matching over 8 bases. The CDR3 spans 15 residues. The J segment lost 7 bases and the V segment lost 0 bases, leaving 5 bases of the junction unmatched. Germline-derived CDR1 and CDR2 are SGHNT and YENEEA. The CDR3 nucleotides are TGTGCCAGCAGCTTAGATCCGGGACTAGGGAATGAGCAGTTCTTC. This translates into CASSLDPGLGNEQFF.

The chain recombines TRBV29-1 with TRBJ1-1; 9 bases fit TRBD1. V gave up 8 bases and J gave up 1 base; unmatched junction bases: 8. Germline V CDR1 and CDR2: SQVTM, ANQGSEA. CDR3 length: 14 residues. The CDR3 DNA sequence: TGCAGCCACAGGGGGCTGGGGGCGAACACTGAAGCTTTCTTT. The encoded protein is CSHRGLGANTEAFF.

The chain combines TRBV5-4 with TRBJ2-7; TRBD2 aligns across 9 bases. J lost 2 bases, V lost 4 bases, and 4 bases had no gene match. The V gene's germline CDR1 is SGHNT and CDR2 YYREEE (reference sequence). The CDR3 has 14 residues. The DNA for the CDR3 is TGTGCCAGCAGCGTGCGGGAGGGCCCCTACGAGCAGTACTTC. Its protein product is CASSVREGPYEQYF.